This TCR beta chain is drawn from a study of shared clonotypes between healthy human individuals. Study observations and caveats: Generation of non-shared clonotypes was less probable than generation of clonotypes shared by all four donors. Naive CD4 clonotype sharing across several donors was 4.5% to 6%.

V trimming: 6 bases; J trimming: 4 bases; junction bases outside the gene matches: 3. Germline V gene lookup returns CDR1 MNHNS and CDR2 SASEGT. This CDR3 has 13 residues. This clone has only one observation. Its antigen is as yet unknown. The sample contains more than one DNA sequence encoding this CDR3. Some 30,000 T cell genomes (around 200 ng DNA) went into each sorted-subset replicate. Produced via immunoSEQ multiplex PCR; TCRdb's table is partial and in-frame only. The sample carries roughly 760,000 clones, around 72% recorded once. Input material: memory CD4+ T cells sorted from blood. Subset meaning: CD45RA-negative fraction. This chain connects TRBV6-1 to TRBJ1-2; 9 nucleotides agree with TRBD1. The receptor comes from a woman aged 25 to 45 in good health. The CDR3 DNA is TGTGCCAGCAGCGGACAGGGGATCTATGGCTACACCTTC. This encodes CASSGQGIYGYTF.